This record looks at one T cell receptor (beta chain) sequence and its context. Its antigen is not identified. This may stem from a read error, because a much larger clone lies one nucleotide away. Germline V gene lookup returns CDR1 LGHNA and CDR2 YNFKEQ. This CDR3 is 16 amino acids long. The sample originates from a study of blood T cells in healthy people across ages. Overall study findings and caveats: Higher diversity and more naive CD4+ cells were features of long-lived donors, compared to aged donors. There was a strong correlation between TCR beta diversity and naive T cell percentage.

The use of a sample-barcoded 5' primer and a J-beta primer mix characterized a second PCR of about 7 to 12 cycles. A single record per CDR3 protein comes from TCRdb applying MiXCR to the 5' RACE reads. Of 630,000 or so distinct CDR3 sequences detected, approximately 30% appear once; the ten largest clones hold over 15%. Donation came from healthy Caucasian individuals in Russia who were aged about 6 to 95. Input material: blood. This sequence originates from a woman aged 80 or over in good health. The J gene is TRBJ1-2, the V gene TRBV4-2, with a tentative D call TRBD1 (5 bases). The CDR3 loop reads CASSQAQQALVYDYTF. CDR3 DNA sequence: TGTGCCAGCAGCCAAGCTCAACAGGCCCTTGTCTATGACTACACCTTC.